The rows below give T cell receptor beta chains drawn from one sample of a study of cytomegalovirus exposure and HLA in healthy donors. TCRdb's table, derived via immunoSEQ multiplex PCR, lists solely in-frame clones and lacks some. Of around 100,000 clones in the sample, roughly 66% were seen once. Sequencing was done on a sample of PBMCs. The receptors shown here come from a man in his thirties or forties in good health and CMV-seronegative. The CDR3 runs from the conserved cysteine through the conserved F or W. D genes are given only for firm matches. Expanded clones are given a class, and other clones once, few, many or no size at all.

>TRBJ2-7|NA|TRBV5-4|NA
CASSLRDFNEQYF
TGTGCCAGCAGCCTCCGGGACTTCAACGAGCAGTACTTC
>TRBJ1-2|NA|TRBV5-6|NA
CASSYGSGYTF
TGTGCCAGCAGCTACGGTTCTGGCTACACCTTC
>TRBJ1-1|few|TRBV10-2|TRBD1
CASKAGGLEAFF
TGCGCCAGCAAGGCAGGGGGCCTTGAAGCTTTCTTT
>TRBJ2-3|NA|TRBV7-2|TRBD2
CASSFLAGGRADTQYF
TGTGCCAGCAGCTTCCTAGCGGGGGGGCGGGCAGATACGCAGTATTTT
>TRBJ1-4|NA|TRBV25-1|NA
CASSEAGPSEKLFF
TGTGCCAGCAGTGAAGCAGGTCCGTCTGAAAAACTGTTTTTT
>TRBJ2-1|NA|TRBV5-8|TRBD2
CASSLSGRNFNEQFF
TGTGCCAGCAGCTTGAGCGGGAGGAACTTCAATGAGCAGTTCTTC
>TRBJ1-4|NA|TRBV6-1|NA
CATRQIVNEKLFF
TGTGCCACCCGACAGATAGTGAATGAAAAACTGTTTTTT
>TRBJ1-4|few|TRBV4-1|NA
CASSQLNRVATNEKLFF
TGCGCCAGCAGCCAACTAAACAGGGTCGCAACTAATGAAAAACTGTTTTTT
>TRBJ2-3|NA|TRBV7-2|NA
CASSLPVNRGGTDTQYF
TGTGCCAGCAGCTTACCCGTGAATAGGGGTGGCACAGATACGCAGTATTTT
>TRBJ2-7|NA|TRBV5-1|NA
CASSPDRLHSYEQYF
TGCGCCAGCAGCCCCGACAGGTTGCACTCCTACGAGCAGTACTTC
>TRBJ2-3|NA|TRBV5-4|TRBD2
CASSFDPIAGGTKDTQYF
TGTGCCAGCAGCTTTGACCCCATAGCGGGGGGGACTAAAGACACGCAGTATTTT
>TRBJ2-2|once|TRBV5-1|TRBD2
CASREAGGANGELFF
TGCGCCAGCAGAGAGGCCGGGGGGGCGAACGGGGAGCTGTTTTTT
>TRBJ1-5|NA|TRBV27|NA
CASSFAGQNQPQHF
TGTGCCAGCAGTTTCGCAGGACAAAATCAGCCCCAGCATTTT
>TRBJ1-1|NA|TRBV6-5|NA
CASSMDSVNTEAFF
TGTGCCAGTTCCATGGACAGCGTGAACACTGAAGCTTTCTTT
>TRBJ1-5|NA|TRBV2|NA
CASSGRGIQPQHF
TGTGCCAGCAGTGGTAGAGGGATTCAGCCCCAGCATTTT
>TRBJ1-4|NA|TRBV11-1|NA
CASSPATWHHEKLFF
TGTGCCAGCAGCCCCGCAACATGGCACCATGAAAAACTGTTTTTT
>TRBJ1-1|NA|TRBV4-1|TRBD1
CASSQASQGDTEAFF
TGCGCCAGCAGCCAAGCCTCCCAGGGGGATACTGAAGCTTTCTTT
>TRBJ1-3|few|TRBV30|NA
CAWSVSSHTIYF
TGTGCCTGGAGTGTTAGCAGTCACACCATATATTTT
>TRBJ2-7|few|TRBV18|TRBD2
CASSPPGSGRTYEQYF
TGTGCCAGCTCACCACCGGGTAGCGGGAGGACCTACGAGCAGTACTTC
>TRBJ1-2|NA|TRBV4-1|TRBD1
CASSQGSGAGGLDGYTF
TGCGCCAGCAGCCAAGGTTCAGGTGCAGGGGGTTTAGATGGCTACACCTTC
>TRBJ2-7|NA|TRBV7-2|TRBD1
CASSRGRPSYEQYF
TGTGCCAGCAGCAGGGGGCGGCCCTCCTACGAGCAGTACTTC
>TRBJ1-1|few|TRBV4-1|NA
CASSQERMQAMNTEAFF
TGCGCCAGCAGCCAAGAAAGGATGCAGGCGATGAACACTGAAGCTTTCTTT
>TRBJ2-2|NA|TRBV27|TRBD1
CASSSRQGNTGELFF
TGTGCCAGCAGCTCACGACAGGGAAACACCGGGGAGCTGTTTTTT
>TRBJ2-7|NA|TRBV28|TRBD2
CASSYRSGGTSYEQYF
TGTGCCAGCAGCTACCGTAGCGGGGGTACCTCATACGAGCAGTACTTC
>TRBJ1-2|NA|TRBV5-4|NA
CASSGGGLGGYTF
TGTGCCAGCAGCGGGGGGGGACTGGGTGGCTACACCTTC
>TRBJ2-7|NA|TRBV7-2|TRBD2
CASSPGTSGRIYEQYF
TGTGCCAGCAGCCCCGGGACTAGCGGGAGGATCTACGAGCAGTACTTC
>TRBJ2-1|few|TRBV13|TRBD1
CASSFGTGKYNEQFF
TGTGCCAGCAGCTTCGGGACAGGGAAGTACAATGAGCAGTTCTTC
>TRBJ1-4|NA|TRBV13|TRBD1
CASSFDRGGEKLFF
TGTGCCAGCAGCTTCGACAGGGGAGGCGAAAAACTGTTTTTT
>TRBJ1-1|few|TRBV7-9|NA
CASSFTGLNTEAFF
TGTGCCAGCAGCTTTACAGGGCTGAACACTGAAGCTTTCTTT
>TRBJ2-3|few|TRBV5-1|NA
CASSRGQSTDTQYF
TGCGCCAGCAGCCGGGGACAAAGTACAGATACGCAGTATTTT
>TRBJ2-5|few|TRBV7-9|TRBD1
CASSLGGGGIETQYF
TGTGCCAGCAGCTTAGGAGGGGGCGGTATAGAGACCCAGTACTTC
>TRBJ2-2|few|TRBV29-1|NA
CSVGQGGGELFF
TGCAGCGTTGGACAGGGAGGTGGGGAGCTGTTTTTT
>TRBJ2-5|once|TRBV30|NA
CAWSPRGFQETQYF
TGTGCCTGGAGTCCTAGGGGGTTCCAAGAGACCCAGTACTTC
>TRBJ1-3|NA|TRBV30|NA
CAWSFPRSSGNTIYF
TGTGCCTGGAGTTTCCCCCGCAGCTCTGGAAACACCATATATTTT
>TRBJ1-5|few|TRBV4-1|NA
CASSQTPGLGNQPQHF
TGCGCCAGCAGCCAAACCCCGGGACTCGGCAATCAGCCCCAGCATTTT
>TRBJ1-5|few|TRBV12-5|TRBD1
CASGLATGGAWDQPQHF
TGTGCTAGTGGTTTGGCCACAGGGGGCGCCTGGGATCAGCCCCAGCATTTT
>TRBJ2-7|NA|TRBV27|TRBD1
CASSSITGTDFYEQYF
TGTGCCAGCAGTTCAATAACCGGGACAGACTTCTACGAGCAGTACTTC
>TRBJ1-2|once|TRBV6-5|TRBD1
CASTRTGRNYGYTF
TGTGCCAGCACTCGGACAGGGAGGAACTATGGCTACACCTTC
>TRBJ1-5|NA|TRBV7-9|NA
CASTQNPLQPQHF
TGTGCCAGCACCCAAAATCCGCTACAGCCCCAGCATTTT
>TRBJ2-7|NA|TRBV5-1|NA
CASSLASEGEQYF
TGCGCCAGCAGCTTGGCCTCCGAGGGTGAGCAGTACTTC
>TRBJ2-1|NA|TRBV6-1|NA
CASGSPYNEQFF
TGTGCCAGCGGGAGCCCCTACAATGAGCAGTTCTTC
>TRBJ1-1|NA|TRBV30|NA
CAWSVQTDEAFF
TGTGCCTGGAGTGTACAGACCGATGAAGCTTTCTTT
>TRBJ1-2|NA|TRBV7-9|TRBD1
CSSSKGQATRSDGYTF
TGTTCCAGCAGCAAGGGACAGGCGACCAGGAGCGATGGCTACACCTTC
>TRBJ2-1|NA|TRBV6-5|TRBD2
CASSYGGGRANNEQFF
TGTGCCAGCAGTTACGGGGGCGGGAGGGCCAACAATGAGCAGTTCTTC
>TRBJ1-2|NA|TRBV30|TRBD1
CAWSVKGAGGYTF
TGTGCCTGGAGTGTTAAGGGGGCGGGGGGCTACACCTTC
>TRBJ2-7|NA|TRBV30|NA
CAWSFATGEQYF
TGTGCCTGGAGTTTCGCCACGGGGGAGCAGTACTTC
>TRBJ2-1|NA|TRBV5-6|TRBD2
CASSQRVAGGGNEQFF
TGTGCCAGCAGCCAAAGGGTGGCGGGAGGAGGTAATGAGCAGTTCTTC
>TRBJ1-5|NA|TRBV7-9|TRBD1
CASSLQGATNQPQHF
TGTGCCAGCAGCTTACAGGGGGCCACCAATCAGCCCCAGCATTTT
>TRBJ1-4|few|TRBV9|TRBD1
CASSGLDRDEKLFF
TGTGCCAGCAGCGGACTGGACAGGGATGAAAAACTGTTTTTT
>TRBJ1-1|NA|TRBV11-1|NA
CASSFRGRKNTEAFF
TGTGCCAGCAGCTTCCGAGGGAGAAAGAACACTGAAGCTTTCTTT
>TRBJ1-5|NA|TRBV7-2|NA
CASSLAWGVYQPQHF
TGTGCCAGCAGCTTAGCCTGGGGGGTATATCAGCCCCAGCATTTT